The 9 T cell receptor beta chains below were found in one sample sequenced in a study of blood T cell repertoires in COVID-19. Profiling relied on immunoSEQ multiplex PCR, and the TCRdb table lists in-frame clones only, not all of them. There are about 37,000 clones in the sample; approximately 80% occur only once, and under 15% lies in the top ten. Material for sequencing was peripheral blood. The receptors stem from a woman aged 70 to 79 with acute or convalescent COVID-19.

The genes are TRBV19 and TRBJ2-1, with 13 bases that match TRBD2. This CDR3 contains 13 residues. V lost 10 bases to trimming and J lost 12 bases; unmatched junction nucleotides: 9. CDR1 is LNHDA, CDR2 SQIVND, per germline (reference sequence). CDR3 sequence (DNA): TGTGCCACCTCCGGGACTAGCGGGATTGGGCAGTTCTTC. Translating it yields CATSGTSGIGQFF.

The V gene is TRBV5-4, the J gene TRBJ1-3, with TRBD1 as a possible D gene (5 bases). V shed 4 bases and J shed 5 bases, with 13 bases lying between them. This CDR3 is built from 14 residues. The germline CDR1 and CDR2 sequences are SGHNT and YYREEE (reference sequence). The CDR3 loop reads CASSPGLDRNTIYF. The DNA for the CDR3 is TGTGCCAGCAGCCCGGGACTGGATAGAAACACCATATATTTT. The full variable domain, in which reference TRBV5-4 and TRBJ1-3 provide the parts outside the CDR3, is ETGVTQSPTHLIKTRGQQVTLRCSSQSGHNTVSWYQQALGQGPQFIFQYYREEENGRGNFPPRFSGLQFPNYSSELNVNALELDDSALYLCASSPGLDRNTIYFGEGSWLTVV.

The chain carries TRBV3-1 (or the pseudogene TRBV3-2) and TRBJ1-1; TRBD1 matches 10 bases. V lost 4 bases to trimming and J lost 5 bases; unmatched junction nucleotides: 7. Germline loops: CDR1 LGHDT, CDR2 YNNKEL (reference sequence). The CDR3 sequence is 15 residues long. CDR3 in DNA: TGTGCCAGCAGCCTACGGACAGGGGGGCAAACTGAAGCTTTCTTT. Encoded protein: CASSLRTGGQTEAFF.

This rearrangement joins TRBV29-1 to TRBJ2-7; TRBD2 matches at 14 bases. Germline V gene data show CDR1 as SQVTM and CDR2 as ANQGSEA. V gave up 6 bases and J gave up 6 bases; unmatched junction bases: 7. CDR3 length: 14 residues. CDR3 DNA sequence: TGCAGCGTAGCGGGACTAGCGGGGGAGTTCGAGCAGTACTTC. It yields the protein CSVAGLAGEFEQYF.

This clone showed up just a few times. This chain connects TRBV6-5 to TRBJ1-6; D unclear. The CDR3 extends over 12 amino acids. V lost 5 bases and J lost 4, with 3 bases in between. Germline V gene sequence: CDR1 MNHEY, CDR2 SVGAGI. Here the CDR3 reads CASSQYNSPLHF. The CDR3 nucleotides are TGTGCCAGCAGTCAGTATAATTCACCCCTCCACTTT.

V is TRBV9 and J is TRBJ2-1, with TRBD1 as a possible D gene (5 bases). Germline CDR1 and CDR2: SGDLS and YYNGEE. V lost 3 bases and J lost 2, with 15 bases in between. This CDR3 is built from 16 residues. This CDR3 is CASSGHQRGTYNEQFF. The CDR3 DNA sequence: TGTGCCAGCAGCGGACACCAAAGGGGCACCTACAATGAGCAGTTCTTC.

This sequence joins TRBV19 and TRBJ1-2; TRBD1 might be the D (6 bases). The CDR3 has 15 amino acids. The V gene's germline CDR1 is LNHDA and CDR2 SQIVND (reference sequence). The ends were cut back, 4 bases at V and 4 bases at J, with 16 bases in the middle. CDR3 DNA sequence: TGTGCCAGTAGTACCACTGCCGGGACACCCTATGGCTACACCTTC. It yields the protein CASSTTAGTPYGYTF.

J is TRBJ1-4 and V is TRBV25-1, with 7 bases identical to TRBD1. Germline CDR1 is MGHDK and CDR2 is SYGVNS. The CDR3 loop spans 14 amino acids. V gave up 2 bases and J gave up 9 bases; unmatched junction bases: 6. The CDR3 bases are TGTGCCAGCAGTGAAGGCAGGGGGGCTAAAAAACTGTTTTTT. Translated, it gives CASSEGRGAKKLFF.

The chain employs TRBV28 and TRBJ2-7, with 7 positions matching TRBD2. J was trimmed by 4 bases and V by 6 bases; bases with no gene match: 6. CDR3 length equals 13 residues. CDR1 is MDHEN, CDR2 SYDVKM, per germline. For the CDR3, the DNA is TGTGCCAGCAGGGCCCCTAGCGGTTACGAGCAGTACTTC. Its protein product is CASRAPSGYEQYF.